The rows below give T cell receptor beta chains drawn from one sample of a study of cytomegalovirus exposure and HLA in healthy donors. TCRdb's table, derived via immunoSEQ multiplex PCR, lists solely in-frame clones and lacks some. In the table there are around 150,000 clones, 76% of which are singletons. The sample comprised PBMCs. These receptor sequences come from a female donor in good health and CMV-seropositive. Each CDR3 is given with its conserved first and last residue. A D gene is named only where the DNA matches it firmly. Clone size is stated in some rows and not others, as once, few, many or a class when expanded.

V gene	J gene	D gene	clone size	CDR3 DNA	CDR3 protein
TRBV5-4	TRBJ2-1	TRBD2	-	TGTGCCAGCAGCTTGAAACTAGCGGGAGAGGGTGAGCAGTTCTTC	CASSLKLAGEGEQFF
TRBV28	TRBJ1-5	-	-	TGTGCCAGCAGGGCTAGCGATCAGCCCCAGCATTTT	CASRASDQPQHF
TRBV7-2	TRBJ2-7	TRBD1	-	TGTGCCAGCAGCTTAGTCGGACAGGGTCTTGACGAGCAGTACTTC	CASSLVGQGLDEQYF
TRBV4-2	TRBJ2-1	TRBD2	-	TGTGCCAGCAGCCAAGATCGGGGACTAGCGGGAGTTCATTTCTTC	CASSQDRGLAGVHFF
TRBV20-1	TRBJ2-1	-	-	TGCAGTGCTCCACGGGACTCCGTGGAGTTCTTC	CSAPRDSVEFF
TRBV7-9	TRBJ2-7	-	-	TGTGCCAGCAGCTTCGGGTCTTCCTACGAGCAGTACTTC	CASSFGSSYEQYF
TRBV5-1	TRBJ1-4	TRBD1	-	TGCGCCAGCAGCTGGGGGGCGACAGGGGGCCATGAAAAACTGTTTTTT	CASSWGATGGHEKLFF
TRBV10-3	TRBJ2-3	-	-	TGTGCCATCAGTCCTACCAGCGGGACAGATACGCAGTATTTT	CAISPTSGTDTQYF
TRBV6-1	TRBJ2-3	-	-	TGTGCCAGCAGTGCGGTGGGAGTAAGAGATACGCAGTATTTT	CASSAVGVRDTQYF
TRBV7-3	TRBJ2-3	TRBD2	few	TGTGCCAGCAGCCTAGGACTAGCTGGAGATACGCAGTATTTT	CASSLGLAGDTQYF